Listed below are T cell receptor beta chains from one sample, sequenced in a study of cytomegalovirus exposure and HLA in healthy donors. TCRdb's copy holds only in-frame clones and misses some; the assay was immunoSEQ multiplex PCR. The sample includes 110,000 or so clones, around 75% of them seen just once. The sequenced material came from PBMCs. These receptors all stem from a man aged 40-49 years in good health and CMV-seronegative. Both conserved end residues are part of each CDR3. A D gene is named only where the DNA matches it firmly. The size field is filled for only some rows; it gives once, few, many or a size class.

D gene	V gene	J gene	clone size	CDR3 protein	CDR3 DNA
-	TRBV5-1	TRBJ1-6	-	CASSLAGGVKSNSPLHF	TGCGCCAGCAGCTTGGCCGGGGGAGTTAAGTCTAACTCACCCCTCCACTTT
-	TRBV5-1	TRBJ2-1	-	CASSLYNEQFF	TGCGCCAGCAGCCTTTACAATGAGCAGTTCTTC
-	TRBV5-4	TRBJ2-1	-	CASAERSEDEQFF	TGTGCCAGCGCGGAGCGGAGCGAGGATGAGCAGTTCTTC
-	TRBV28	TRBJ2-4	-	CASSPGDLTPNIQYF	TGTGCCAGCAGTCCGGGGGACCTAACCCCTAACATTCAGTACTTC
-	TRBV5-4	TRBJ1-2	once	CASSFAERTLNSYTF	TGTGCCAGCAGCTTCGCGGAAAGAACACTAAACAGCTACACCTTC
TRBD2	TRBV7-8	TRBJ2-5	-	CASSPYGSSGETQYF	TGTGCCAGCAGCCCCTACGGGTCTAGCGGGGAGACCCAGTACTTC
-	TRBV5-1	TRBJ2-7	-	CASSLGQNGDEQYF	TGCGCCAGCAGCTTGGGACAAAACGGGGACGAGCAGTACTTC
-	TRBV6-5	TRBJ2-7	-	CASSYSGLSYEQYF	TGTGCCAGCAGTTACTCGGGACTTTCCTACGAGCAGTACTTC
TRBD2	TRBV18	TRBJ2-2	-	CASWRTSGSFRELFF	TGTGCCAGCTGGAGGACTAGCGGGAGTTTCAGGGAGCTGTTTTTT
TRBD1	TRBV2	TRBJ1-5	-	CASSGPGTGGNQPQHF	TGTGCCAGCAGTGGTCCCGGGACAGGGGGTAATCAGCCCCAGCATTTT
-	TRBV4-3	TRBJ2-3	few	CASSQEGWRGSNTDTQYF	TGCGCCAGCAGCCAAGAAGGTTGGAGAGGGTCAAACACAGATACGCAGTATTTT
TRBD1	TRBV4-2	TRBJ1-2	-	CASSSPYKTGDYGYTF	TGTGCCAGCAGCTCCCCCTACAAGACAGGGGACTATGGCTACACCTTC
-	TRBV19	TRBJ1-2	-	CASSMAYGYTF	TGTGCCAGTAGTATGGCCTATGGCTACACCTTC
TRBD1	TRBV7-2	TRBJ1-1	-	CASSLTGGLGNTEAFF	TGTGCCAGCAGTCTTACAGGGGGCTTGGGTAACACTGAAGCTTTCTTT
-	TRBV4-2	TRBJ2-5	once	CASSQTSAGGQETQYF	TGTGCCAGCAGCCAAACTTCCGCGGGCGGCCAAGAGACCCAGTACTTC
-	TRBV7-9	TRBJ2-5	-	CASSLIWAQETQYF	TGTGCCAGCAGCTTAATCTGGGCCCAAGAGACCCAGTACTTC
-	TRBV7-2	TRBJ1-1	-	CASSPLAGYNTEAFF	TGTGCCAGCAGCCCCTTAGCGGGCTATAACACTGAAGCTTTCTTT
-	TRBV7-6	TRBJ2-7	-	CASSSGYNYEQYF	TGTGCCAGCAGCTCGGGGTATAACTACGAGCAGTACTTC
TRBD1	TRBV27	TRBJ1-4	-	CASGRDRVDEKLFF	TGTGCCAGCGGCCGGGACAGGGTAGATGAAAAACTGTTTTTT
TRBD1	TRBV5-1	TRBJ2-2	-	CASSRTGQGLNTGELFF	TGCGCCAGCAGCCGTACGGGACAGGGCCTGAACACCGGGGAGCTGTTTTTT
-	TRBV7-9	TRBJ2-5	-	CASSLALGRAETQYF	TGTGCCAGCAGCTTAGCGCTGGGCAGGGCCGAGACCCAGTACTTC
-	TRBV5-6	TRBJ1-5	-	CASSLRGYSNQPQHF	TGTGCCAGCAGCTTGCGAGGCTATAGCAATCAGCCCCAGCATTTT
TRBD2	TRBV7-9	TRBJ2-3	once	CASSDKAGARTDTQYF	TGTGCCAGCAGCGACAAAGCGGGAGCTCGCACAGATACGCAGTATTTT
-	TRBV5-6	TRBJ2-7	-	CASSLEVGSYEQYF	TGTGCCAGCAGCTTGGAAGTTGGCAGCTACGAGCAGTACTTC
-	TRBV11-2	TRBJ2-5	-	CASSLGGSGQETQYF	TGTGCCAGCAGCTTAGGGGGCTCGGGCCAAGAGACCCAGTACTTC